These T cell receptor beta chains were read from a single sample in a study of blood T cells in healthy people across ages. From the 5' RACE reads, TCRdb called clonotypes with MiXCR, one entry per CDR3 protein. The sample contains roughly 500,000 distinct CDR3 sequences, 27% of which appear only once. The specimen was blood. The receptors stem from a woman in her seventies in good health. Each CDR3 is given with its conserved first and last residue. A D gene is named only where the DNA matches it firmly. Size is omitted from some rows. Given values are once, few, many or a class for expanded clones.

j_gene: TRBJ2-1; v_gene: TRBV7-9; abundance: -; d_gene: TRBD2; CDR3aa: CASNRMVGRASNEQFF; CDR3nt: TGTGCCAGCAACAGGATGGTCGGGAGGGCCTCCAATGAGCAGTTCTTC
j_gene: TRBJ1-2; v_gene: TRBV6-2/TRBV6-3; abundance: -; d_gene: -; CDR3aa: CASKRTYRNGYTF; CDR3nt: TGTGCCAGCAAAAGAACCTATCGCAATGGCTACACCTTC
j_gene: TRBJ2-7; v_gene: TRBV29-1; abundance: -; d_gene: -; CDR3aa: CSVRSFDEQYF; CDR3nt: TGCAGCGTGCGCTCTTTTGACGAGCAGTACTTC
j_gene: TRBJ1-2; v_gene: TRBV12-3/TRBV12-4; abundance: -; d_gene: -; CDR3aa: CASSPTGDAYGYTF; CDR3nt: TGTGCCAGCAGTCCGACAGGCGATGCCTATGGCTACACCTTC
j_gene: TRBJ2-1; v_gene: TRBV4-3; abundance: -; d_gene: -; CDR3aa: CASSQDIGPEVGQFF; CDR3nt: TGCGCCAGCAGCCAAGATATAGGACCCGAGGTCGGGCAGTTCTTC
j_gene: TRBJ2-3; v_gene: TRBV7-2; abundance: -; d_gene: TRBD2; CDR3aa: CASSLAGTSGFSSTDTQYF; CDR3nt: TGTGCCAGCAGCTTAGCCGGGACTAGCGGGTTCTCTAGCACAGATACGCAGTATTTT
j_gene: TRBJ2-7; v_gene: TRBV7-3; abundance: few; d_gene: -; CDR3aa: CASSLWGWDEQYF; CDR3nt: TGTGCCAGCAGCCTCTGGGGGTGGGACGAGCAGTACTTC
j_gene: TRBJ2-1; v_gene: TRBV20-1; abundance: few; d_gene: -; CDR3aa: CSARSGGGAYNEQFF; CDR3nt: TGCAGTGCTAGAAGTGGGGGCGGGGCCTACAATGAGCAGTTCTTC
j_gene: TRBJ2-5; v_gene: TRBV7-9; abundance: -; d_gene: TRBD2; CDR3aa: CASSSNLAGEETQYF; CDR3nt: TGTGCCAGCAGCTCAAATTTAGCGGGAGAAGAGACCCAGTACTTC
j_gene: TRBJ2-2; v_gene: TRBV3-1; abundance: -; d_gene: -; CDR3aa: CASTTLGGTANTGELFF; CDR3nt: TGTGCCAGCACCACCTTGGGGGGGACAGCGAACACCGGGGAGCTGTTTTTT
j_gene: TRBJ2-1; v_gene: TRBV5-1; abundance: few; d_gene: -; CDR3aa: CASSIDGNYSEQFF; CDR3nt: TGCGCCAGCAGCATAGACGGCAACTACAGTGAGCAGTTCTTC
j_gene: TRBJ2-2; v_gene: TRBV7-2; abundance: -; d_gene: -; CDR3aa: CASSHRAGVGELFF; CDR3nt: TGTGCCAGCAGCCACCGGGCCGGCGTGGGGGAGCTGTTTTTT
j_gene: TRBJ2-7; v_gene: TRBV5-1; abundance: few; d_gene: -; CDR3aa: CASSLGFSPYEQYF; CDR3nt: TGCGCCAGCAGCTTGGGTTTCAGCCCCTACGAGCAGTACTTC
j_gene: TRBJ1-2; v_gene: TRBV7-2; abundance: few; d_gene: -; CDR3aa: CASSPSGASHYGYTF; CDR3nt: TGTGCCAGCAGCCCCTCAGGGGCGTCGCACTATGGCTACACCTTC
j_gene: TRBJ1-2; v_gene: TRBV4-3; abundance: -; d_gene: -; CDR3aa: CASSPERGGYPNYGYTF; CDR3nt: TGCGCCAGCAGCCCCGAAAGGGGGGGCTATCCTAACTATGGCTACACCTTC
j_gene: TRBJ2-3; v_gene: TRBV4-3; abundance: few; d_gene: -; CDR3aa: CASSHRAQDTQYF; CDR3nt: TGCGCCAGCAGCCACAGGGCTCAAGATACGCAGTATTTT
j_gene: TRBJ1-4; v_gene: TRBV5-1; abundance: few; d_gene: TRBD1; CDR3aa: CASSRDRALNEKLFF; CDR3nt: TGCGCCAGCAGCAGGGACAGGGCTCTAAATGAGAAACTGTTTTTT
j_gene: TRBJ2-7; v_gene: TRBV29-1; abundance: few; d_gene: TRBD1; CDR3aa: CSTSGTGREQYF; CDR3nt: TGCAGCACTTCCGGGACAGGGCGCGAGCAGTACTTC
j_gene: TRBJ2-3; v_gene: TRBV12-3/TRBV12-4; abundance: -; d_gene: -; CDR3aa: CASSSPGSLSDTQYF; CDR3nt: TGTGCCAGCAGTTCCCCTGGGTCCCTATCTGATACGCAGTATTTT
j_gene: TRBJ2-5; v_gene: TRBV6-2/TRBV6-3; abundance: few; d_gene: TRBD2; CDR3aa: CASRLAGNQETQYF; CDR3nt: TGTGCCAGCAGACTAGCGGGGAACCAAGAGACCCAGTACTTC
j_gene: TRBJ1-2; v_gene: TRBV4-1; abundance: few; d_gene: -; CDR3aa: CASSQAMGQGAYGYTF; CDR3nt: TGCGCCAGCAGCCAAGCAATGGGGCAAGGGGCCTATGGCTACACCTTC
j_gene: TRBJ1-2; v_gene: TRBV18; abundance: few; d_gene: -; CDR3aa: CASSPSTGAYGYTF; CDR3nt: TGTGCCAGCTCACCATCGACGGGGGCCTATGGCTACACCTTC
j_gene: TRBJ2-5; v_gene: TRBV2; abundance: many; d_gene: -; CDR3aa: CASSVVPKETQYF; CDR3nt: TGTGCCAGCAGTGTGGTACCAAAAGAGACCCAGTACTTC
j_gene: TRBJ1-2; v_gene: TRBV13; abundance: few; d_gene: TRBD1; CDR3aa: CASSLGTGEYSYTF; CDR3nt: TGTGCCAGCAGCTTAGGGACAGGGGAATATAGCTACACCTTC
j_gene: TRBJ2-2; v_gene: TRBV6-5; abundance: -; d_gene: -; CDR3aa: CASSRTRANTGELFF; CDR3nt: TGTGCCAGCAGTAGGACTCGGGCGAACACCGGGGAGCTGTTTTTT
j_gene: TRBJ1-4; v_gene: TRBV11-2; abundance: few; d_gene: -; CDR3aa: CASSLGPGRANEKLFF; CDR3nt: TGTGCCAGCAGCTTAGGACCGGGAAGGGCTAATGAAAAACTGTTTTTT
j_gene: TRBJ2-2; v_gene: TRBV20-1; abundance: -; d_gene: -; CDR3aa: CSARPGAGELFF; CDR3nt: TGCAGTGCTAGGCCCGGGGCCGGGGAGCTGTTTTTT
j_gene: TRBJ2-5; v_gene: TRBV6-2/TRBV6-3; abundance: -; d_gene: -; CDR3aa: CASSCEGDQGTQYF; CDR3nt: TGTGCCAGCAGCTGCGAAGGGGATCAGGGGACCCAGTACTTC
j_gene: TRBJ2-5; v_gene: TRBV4-2; abundance: few; d_gene: TRBD2; CDR3aa: CASTRGASGGQETQYF; CDR3nt: TGTGCCAGCACTCGGGGGGCTAGCGGGGGCCAAGAGACCCAGTACTTC
j_gene: TRBJ2-1; v_gene: TRBV6-2/TRBV6-3; abundance: -; d_gene: TRBD1; CDR3aa: CASGYPSGTGFLDEQFF; CDR3nt: TGTGCCAGCGGTTACCCCTCGGGGACAGGGTTTCTCGATGAGCAGTTCTTC
j_gene: TRBJ2-5; v_gene: TRBV3-1; abundance: -; d_gene: -; CDR3aa: CASSPRGGTGAQYF; CDR3nt: TGTGCCAGCAGCCCCCGGGGGGGTACAGGGGCCCAGTACTTC
j_gene: TRBJ2-1; v_gene: TRBV21-1; abundance: -; d_gene: -; CDR3aa: CPRDDEQFF; CDR3nt: TGTCCTCGGGACGATGAGCAGTTCTTC
j_gene: TRBJ2-4; v_gene: TRBV20-1; abundance: -; d_gene: TRBD1; CDR3aa: CSASQGAGENIQYF; CDR3nt: TGCAGTGCTAGCCAGGGGGCAGGGGAAAACATTCAGTACTTC
j_gene: TRBJ2-3; v_gene: TRBV5-1; abundance: -; d_gene: TRBD2; CDR3aa: CASSWRRIAGGLVPDTQYF; CDR3nt: TGCGCCAGCAGCTGGCGAAGGATAGCGGGGGGATTGGTCCCAGATACGCAGTATTTT
j_gene: TRBJ2-4; v_gene: TRBV20-1; abundance: few; d_gene: -; CDR3aa: CSAGQSRAKNIQYF; CDR3nt: TGCAGTGCTGGACAGAGTCGGGCCAAAAACATTCAGTACTTC
j_gene: TRBJ2-2; v_gene: TRBV24-1; abundance: -; d_gene: -; CDR3aa: CATTGQMNTGELFF; CDR3nt: TGTGCCACCACCGGGCAGATGAACACCGGGGAGCTGTTTTTT
j_gene: TRBJ2-5; v_gene: TRBV19; abundance: once; d_gene: TRBD2; CDR3aa: CASNIGGGMETQYF; CDR3nt: TGTGCCAGTAATATTGGCGGGGGTATGGAGACCCAGTACTTC
j_gene: TRBJ1-2; v_gene: TRBV24-1; abundance: -; d_gene: TRBD1; CDR3aa: CATSDLDRVYGYTF; CDR3nt: TGTGCCACCAGTGATCTGGACAGGGTCTATGGCTACACCTTC
j_gene: TRBJ2-2; v_gene: TRBV29-1; abundance: -; d_gene: -; CDR3aa: CSVGSGGTGELFF; CDR3nt: TGCAGCGTTGGTTCTGGGGGGACCGGGGAGCTGTTTTTT
j_gene: TRBJ1-1; v_gene: TRBV12-3/TRBV12-4; abundance: -; d_gene: -; CDR3aa: CASSFGIEAFF; CDR3nt: TGTGCCAGCAGTTTCGGCATCGAAGCTTTCTTT
j_gene: TRBJ1-2; v_gene: TRBV6-5; abundance: -; d_gene: -; CDR3aa: CASRSAGAGGYTF; CDR3nt: TGTGCCAGCCGTTCGGCAGGGGCGGGTGGCTACACCTTC
j_gene: TRBJ1-4; v_gene: TRBV6-5; abundance: few; d_gene: -; CDR3aa: CASQEAGKLFF; CDR3nt: TGTGCCAGCCAGGAGGCGGGAAAACTGTTTTTT
j_gene: TRBJ2-1; v_gene: TRBV6-5; abundance: -; d_gene: -; CDR3aa: CASSSGRLSYNEQFF; CDR3nt: TGTGCCAGCAGTTCGGGAAGGCTGTCCTACAATGAGCAGTTCTTC
j_gene: TRBJ2-1; v_gene: TRBV5-1; abundance: -; d_gene: TRBD2; CDR3aa: CTSSRFLSGTGPRGEQFF; CDR3nt: TGCACCAGCAGTAGGTTTTTGAGCGGGACCGGACCCCGGGGGGAGCAGTTCTTC
j_gene: TRBJ2-5; v_gene: TRBV7-2; abundance: few; d_gene: TRBD2; CDR3aa: CASSSYGTSHLYF; CDR3nt: TGTGCCAGCAGCTCCTACGGGACTAGCCACTTATACTTC
j_gene: TRBJ1-4; v_gene: TRBV20-1; abundance: -; d_gene: -; CDR3aa: CSAPGANEKLFF; CDR3nt: TGCAGTGCCCCGGGGGCTAATGAAAAACTGTTTTTT
j_gene: TRBJ1-6; v_gene: TRBV4-1; abundance: few; d_gene: -; CDR3aa: CASSQDRDPNSPLHF; CDR3nt: TGCGCCAGCAGCCAAGACCGGGACCCTAATTCACCCCTCCACTTT
j_gene: TRBJ2-3; v_gene: TRBV6-5; abundance: few; d_gene: TRBD1; CDR3aa: CASSYSGQGDTQYF; CDR3nt: TGTGCCAGCAGTTACTCAGGACAGGGGGATACGCAGTATTTT
j_gene: TRBJ1-1; v_gene: TRBV7-2; abundance: -; d_gene: -; CDR3aa: CASSLEGARNTEAFF; CDR3nt: TGTGCCAGCAGCTTAGAAGGGGCGAGGAACACTGAAGCTTTCTTT
j_gene: TRBJ1-1; v_gene: TRBV7-6; abundance: many; d_gene: -; CDR3aa: CASSPYTMNTEAFF; CDR3nt: TGTGCCAGCAGCCCGTACACCATGAACACTGAAGCTTTCTTT
j_gene: TRBJ2-2; v_gene: TRBV7-3; abundance: few; d_gene: TRBD2; CDR3aa: CASSLTPSGELNTGELFF; CDR3nt: TGTGCCAGCAGCTTAACGCCTAGCGGTGAATTGAACACCGGGGAGCTGTTTTTT
j_gene: TRBJ2-5; v_gene: TRBV15; abundance: few; d_gene: TRBD2; CDR3aa: CATSRELAAGWETQYF; CDR3nt: TGTGCCACCAGCAGAGAACTAGCGGCGGGGTGGGAGACCCAGTACTTC
j_gene: TRBJ1-2; v_gene: TRBV9; abundance: few; d_gene: TRBD1; CDR3aa: CASSPSTGSYGYTF; CDR3nt: TGTGCCAGCAGCCCCTCGACAGGGAGCTATGGCTACACCTTC
j_gene: TRBJ1-1; v_gene: TRBV4-2; abundance: -; d_gene: -; CDR3aa: CASSQDLSYRALAFF; CDR3nt: TGTGCCAGCAGCCAAGATTTATCGTACAGGGCGCTAGCTTTCTTT
j_gene: TRBJ2-5; v_gene: TRBV7-2; abundance: many; d_gene: -; CDR3aa: CASSPGGREGIETQYF; CDR3nt: TGTGCCAGCAGCCCAGGGGGCAGGGAGGGTATTGAGACCCAGTACTTC